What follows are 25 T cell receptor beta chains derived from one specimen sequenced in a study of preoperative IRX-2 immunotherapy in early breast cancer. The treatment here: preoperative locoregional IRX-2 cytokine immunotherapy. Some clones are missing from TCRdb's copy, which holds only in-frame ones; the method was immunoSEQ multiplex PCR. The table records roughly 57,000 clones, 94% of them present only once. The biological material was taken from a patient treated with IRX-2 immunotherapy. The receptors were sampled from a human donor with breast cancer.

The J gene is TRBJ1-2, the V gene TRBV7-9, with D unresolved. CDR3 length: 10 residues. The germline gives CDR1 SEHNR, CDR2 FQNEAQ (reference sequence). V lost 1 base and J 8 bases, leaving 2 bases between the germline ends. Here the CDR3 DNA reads TGTGCCAGCAGCTTAGGCGGCTACACCTTC. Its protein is CASSLGGYTF.

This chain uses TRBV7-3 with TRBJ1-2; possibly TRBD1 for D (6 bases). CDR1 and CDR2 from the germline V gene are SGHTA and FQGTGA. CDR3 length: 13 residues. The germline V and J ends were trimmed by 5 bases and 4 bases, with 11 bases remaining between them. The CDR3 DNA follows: TGTGCCAGCAGCACGACAGGAGGCTATGGCTACACCTTC. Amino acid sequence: CASSTTGGYGYTF.

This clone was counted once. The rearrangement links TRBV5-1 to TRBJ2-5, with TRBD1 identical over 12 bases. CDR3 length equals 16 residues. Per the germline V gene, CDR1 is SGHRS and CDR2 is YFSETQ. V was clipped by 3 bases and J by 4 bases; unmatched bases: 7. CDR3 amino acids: CASSSTGQGASETQYF. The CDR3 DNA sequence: TGCGCCAGCAGCTCCACGGGACAGGGGGCTTCAGAGACCCAGTACTTC.

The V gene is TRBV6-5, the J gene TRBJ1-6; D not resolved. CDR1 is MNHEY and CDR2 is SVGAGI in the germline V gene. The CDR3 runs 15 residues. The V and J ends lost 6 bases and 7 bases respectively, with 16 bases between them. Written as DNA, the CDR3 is TGTGCCAGCAGACTTGATCGGGTTGGGAATTCACCCCTCCACTTT. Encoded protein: CASRLDRVGNSPLHF.

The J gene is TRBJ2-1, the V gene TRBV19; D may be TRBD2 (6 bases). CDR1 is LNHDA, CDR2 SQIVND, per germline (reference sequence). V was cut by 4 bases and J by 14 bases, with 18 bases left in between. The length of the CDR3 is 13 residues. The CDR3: CASSTDTSPRKFF. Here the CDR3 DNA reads TGTGCCAGTAGTACAGACACTAGCCCACGAAAGTTCTTC. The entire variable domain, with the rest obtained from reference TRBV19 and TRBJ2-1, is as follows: DGGITQSPKYLFRKEGQNVTLSCEQNLNHDAMYWYRQDPGQGLRLIYYSQIVNDFQKGDIAEGYSVSREKKESFPLTVTSAQKNPTAFYLCASSTDTSPRKFFGPGTRLTVL.

The CDR3 protein is CASSVAPSGAYEQYF. The CDR3 nucleotides are TGTGCCAGCAGCGTAGCTCCCAGCGGAGCCTACGAGCAGTACTTC. The chain carries TRBV9 and TRBJ2-7; maybe TRBD2 (5 bases). Germline V gene data show CDR1 as SGDLS and CDR2 as YYNGEE. The germline V and J ends were trimmed by 0 bases and 2 bases, with 12 bases remaining between them. This CDR3 is built from 15 residues.

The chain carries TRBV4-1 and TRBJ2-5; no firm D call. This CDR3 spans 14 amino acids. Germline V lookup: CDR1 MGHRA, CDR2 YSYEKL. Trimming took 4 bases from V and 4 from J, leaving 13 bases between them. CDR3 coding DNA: TGCGCCAGCAGCCGCGGTGGAGTTTCAGAGACCCAGTACTTC. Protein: CASSRGGVSETQYF.

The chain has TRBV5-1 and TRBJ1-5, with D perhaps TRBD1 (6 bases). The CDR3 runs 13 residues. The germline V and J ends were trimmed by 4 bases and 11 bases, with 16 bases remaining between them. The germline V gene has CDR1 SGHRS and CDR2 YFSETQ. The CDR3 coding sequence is TGCGCCAGCAGCGAAAACGGCAGGGGAACCCAGCATTTT. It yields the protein CASSENGRGTQHF.

CDR3 sequence reads: CASSRLLGTGGNQPQHF. CDR3 sequence (DNA): TGCGCCAGCAGCCGGCTTCTCGGGACAGGGGGCAATCAGCCCCAGCATTTT. This sequence joins TRBV4-3 and TRBJ1-5; 10 bases line up with TRBD1. This CDR3 contains 17 residues. J lost 2 bases, V lost 4 bases, and 8 bases had no gene match. The V gene's germline CDR1 is LGHNA and CDR2 YSLEER.

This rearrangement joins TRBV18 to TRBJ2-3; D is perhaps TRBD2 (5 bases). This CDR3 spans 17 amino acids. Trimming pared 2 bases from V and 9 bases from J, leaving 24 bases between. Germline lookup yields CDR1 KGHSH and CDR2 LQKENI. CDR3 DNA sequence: TGTGCCAGCTCACCAAACGCGGGTTTTCCCCTTTCGGTAACGCAGTATTTT. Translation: CASSPNAGFPLSVTQYF.

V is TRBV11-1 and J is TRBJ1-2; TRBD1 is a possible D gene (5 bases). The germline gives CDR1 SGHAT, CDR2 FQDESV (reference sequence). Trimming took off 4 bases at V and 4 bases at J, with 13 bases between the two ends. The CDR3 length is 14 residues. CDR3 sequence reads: CASSWDGGIYGYTF. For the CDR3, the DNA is TGTGCCAGCAGCTGGGACGGGGGAATCTATGGCTACACCTTC.

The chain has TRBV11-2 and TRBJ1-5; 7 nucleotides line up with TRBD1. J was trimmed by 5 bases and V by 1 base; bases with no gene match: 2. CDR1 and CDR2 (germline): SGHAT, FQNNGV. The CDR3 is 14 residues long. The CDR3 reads CASSLGTGDQPQHF. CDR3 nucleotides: TGTGCCAGCAGCTTAGGTACAGGGGATCAGCCCCAGCATTTT.

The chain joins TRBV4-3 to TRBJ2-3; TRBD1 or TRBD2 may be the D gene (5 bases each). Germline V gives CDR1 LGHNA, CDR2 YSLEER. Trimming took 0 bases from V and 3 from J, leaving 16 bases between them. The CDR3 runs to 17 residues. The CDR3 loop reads CASSQERDQGGTDTQYF. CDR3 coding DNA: TGCGCCAGCAGCCAAGAGAGGGATCAGGGTGGGACAGATACGCAGTATTTT.

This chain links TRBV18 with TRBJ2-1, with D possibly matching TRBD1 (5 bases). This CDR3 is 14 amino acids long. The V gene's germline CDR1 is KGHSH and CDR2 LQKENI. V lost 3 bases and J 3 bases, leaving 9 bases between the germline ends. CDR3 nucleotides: TGTGCCAGCTCACCGAATCAGGGCTACAATGAGCAGTTCTTC. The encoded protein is CASSPNQGYNEQFF.

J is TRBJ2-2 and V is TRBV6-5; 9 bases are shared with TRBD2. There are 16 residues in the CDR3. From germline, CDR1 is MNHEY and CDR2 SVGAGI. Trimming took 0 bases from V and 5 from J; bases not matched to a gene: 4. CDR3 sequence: CASSYSGGRETGELFF. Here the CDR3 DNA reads TGTGCCAGCAGTTACTCGGGCGGGAGGGAGACCGGGGAGCTGTTTTTT.

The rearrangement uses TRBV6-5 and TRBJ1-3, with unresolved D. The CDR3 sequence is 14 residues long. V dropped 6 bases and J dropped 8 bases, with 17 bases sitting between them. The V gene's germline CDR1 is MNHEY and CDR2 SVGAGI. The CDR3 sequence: CASRRTALSYTIYF. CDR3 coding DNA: TGTGCCAGCAGACGGACGGCCCTCTCGTACACCATATATTTT.

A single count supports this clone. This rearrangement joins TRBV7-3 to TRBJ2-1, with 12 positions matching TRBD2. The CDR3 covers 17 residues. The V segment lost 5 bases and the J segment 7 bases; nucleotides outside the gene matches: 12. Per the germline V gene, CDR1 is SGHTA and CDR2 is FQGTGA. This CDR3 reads CASSTSRLAGVDNEQFF. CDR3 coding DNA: TGTGCCAGCAGCACCTCGAGACTAGCGGGAGTGGATAATGAGCAGTTCTTC.

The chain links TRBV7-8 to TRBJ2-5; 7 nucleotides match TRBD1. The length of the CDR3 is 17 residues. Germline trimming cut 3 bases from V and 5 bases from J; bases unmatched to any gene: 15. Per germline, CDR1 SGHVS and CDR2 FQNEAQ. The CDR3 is CASSFSRDSPVEETQYF. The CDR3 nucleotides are TGTGCCAGCAGCTTTTCCCGGGACAGCCCTGTCGAGGAGACCCAGTACTTC.

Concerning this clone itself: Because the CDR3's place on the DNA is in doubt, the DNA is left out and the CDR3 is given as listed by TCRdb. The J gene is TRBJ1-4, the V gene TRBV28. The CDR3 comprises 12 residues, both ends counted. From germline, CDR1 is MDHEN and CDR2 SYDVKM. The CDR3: CASSTRGRNCFF.

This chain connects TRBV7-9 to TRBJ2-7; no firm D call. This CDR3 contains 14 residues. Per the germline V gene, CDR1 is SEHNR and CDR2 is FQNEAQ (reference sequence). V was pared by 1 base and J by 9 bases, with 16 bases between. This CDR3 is CASSLVAGLGVQYF. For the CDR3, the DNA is TGTGCCAGCAGCTTAGTCGCAGGCCTTGGCGTGCAGTACTTC.

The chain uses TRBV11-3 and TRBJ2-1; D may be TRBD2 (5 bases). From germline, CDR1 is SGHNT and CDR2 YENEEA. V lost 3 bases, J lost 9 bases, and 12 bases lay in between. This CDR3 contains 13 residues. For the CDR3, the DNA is TGTGCCAGCAGCTTGCGAGGGTTTAGTGAGCAGTTCTTC. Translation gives CASSLRGFSEQFF.

The CDR3 is CASGPGGPRETQYF. The DNA of the CDR3 is TGTGCCAGTGGCCCGGGGGGGCCTCGGGAGACCCAGTACTTC. The chain is built from TRBV19 and TRBJ2-5, with TRBD2 matching 8 bases. With 8 bases clipped from V and 5 bases from J, the junction kept 10 bases outside the gene matches. Looked up from germline, CDR1 is LNHDA and CDR2 is SQIVND (reference sequence). The CDR3 length is 14 residues.

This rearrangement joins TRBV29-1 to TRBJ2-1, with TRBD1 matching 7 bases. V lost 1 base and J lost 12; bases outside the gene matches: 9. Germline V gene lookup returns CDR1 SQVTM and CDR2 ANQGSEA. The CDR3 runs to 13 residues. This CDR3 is CSVEVGDSRWQFF. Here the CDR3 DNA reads TGCAGCGTTGAAGTGGGGGACAGTCGGTGGCAGTTCTTC.

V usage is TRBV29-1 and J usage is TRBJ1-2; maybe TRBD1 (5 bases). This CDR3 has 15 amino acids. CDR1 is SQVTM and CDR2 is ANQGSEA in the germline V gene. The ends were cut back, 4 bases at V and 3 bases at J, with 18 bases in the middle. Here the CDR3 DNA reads TGCAGCGTTGCTCCCCCTAGGTTGGGGCACTATGGCTACACCTTC. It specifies CSVAPPRLGHYGYTF.

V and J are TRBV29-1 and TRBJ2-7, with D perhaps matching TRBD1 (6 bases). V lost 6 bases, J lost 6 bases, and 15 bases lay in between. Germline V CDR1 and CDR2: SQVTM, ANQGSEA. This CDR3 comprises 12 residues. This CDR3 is CSVRGTGPEQYF. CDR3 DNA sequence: TGCAGCGTGAGGGGGACCGGCCCCGAGCAGTACTTC.